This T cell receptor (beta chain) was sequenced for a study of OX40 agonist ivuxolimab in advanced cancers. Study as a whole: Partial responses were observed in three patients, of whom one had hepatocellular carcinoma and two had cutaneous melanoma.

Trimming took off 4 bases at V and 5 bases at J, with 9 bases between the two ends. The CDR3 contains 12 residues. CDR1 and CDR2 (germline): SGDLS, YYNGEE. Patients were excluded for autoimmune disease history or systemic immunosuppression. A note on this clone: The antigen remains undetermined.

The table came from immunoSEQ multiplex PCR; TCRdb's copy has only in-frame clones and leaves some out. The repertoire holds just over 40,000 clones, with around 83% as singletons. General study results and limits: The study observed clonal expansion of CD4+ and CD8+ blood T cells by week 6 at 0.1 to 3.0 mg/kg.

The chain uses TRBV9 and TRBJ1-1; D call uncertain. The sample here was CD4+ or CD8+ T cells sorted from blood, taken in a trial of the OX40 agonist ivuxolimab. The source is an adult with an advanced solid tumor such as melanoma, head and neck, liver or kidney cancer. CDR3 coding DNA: TGTGCCAGCAGCCCGATGGGGACTGAAGCTTTCTTT. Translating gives CASSPMGTEAFF.